Each of the 4 T cell receptor beta chains below was sequenced from the same sample in a study of T-cell reconstitution after alpha-beta-depleted transplantation in children. TCRbeta library preparation incorporated unique molecular identifiers. Via MiXCR, TCRdb re-called the PCR reads, giving one row per CDR3 protein. Among over 200,000 distinct CDR3 sequences listed, roughly 11% were seen once. Source: PBMCs, taken before TCRalphabeta/CD19-depleted stem cell transplant. The receptors were sampled from a child less than two years old with acute myeloid leukemia, due to receive a stem cell transplant.

This clonotype was recorded at least ten times. The chain recombines TRBV20-1 with TRBJ2-1; TRBD1 aligns across 8 bases. Unmatched junction bases numbered 6, after V lost 1 base and J lost 7 bases. Germline V lookup: CDR1 DFQATT, CDR2 SNEGSKA (reference sequence). CDR3 size: 14 residues. In DNA form, the CDR3 reads TGCAGTGCTAGAGGGCGACAGGGGAGAAATGAGCAGTTCTTC. It is translated as CSARGRQGRNEQFF.

The rearrangement links TRBV6-5 to TRBJ2-1; TRBD2 agrees at 13 bases. The CDR3 is 16 amino acids. The V segment lost 2 bases and the J segment 9 bases; nucleotides outside the gene matches: 7. Germline V gene data show CDR1 as MNHEY and CDR2 as SVGAGI. In DNA, the CDR3 is TGTGCCAGCAGTTACCGGACTAGCGGGGGCTCTAGTGAGCAGTTCTTC. Protein: CASSYRTSGGSSEQFF.

Worth noting for this clonotype: One end of the junction fails to match germline, which may point to a read error. The chain carries TRBV4-2 and TRBJ2-7; D not resolved. The germline V gene has CDR1 LGHNA and CDR2 YNFKEQ. The CDR3 is made up of 13 amino acids. The CDR3 reads CASGPGPSCEQYF. The DNA of the CDR3 is TGTGCCAGCGGCCCCGGGCCGTCCTGCGAGCAGTACTTC.

The V and J genes are TRBV27 and TRBJ2-6; 10 bases line up with TRBD1. Germline lookup yields CDR1 MNHEY and CDR2 SMNVEV (reference sequence). J lost 2 bases, V lost 2 bases, and 3 bases had no gene match. This CDR3 region has 17 residues. Here the CDR3 DNA reads TGTGCCAGCAGTTTAAGACAGGGGGCGGCTGGGGCCAACGTCCTGACTTTC. This encodes CASSLRQGAAGANVLTF.